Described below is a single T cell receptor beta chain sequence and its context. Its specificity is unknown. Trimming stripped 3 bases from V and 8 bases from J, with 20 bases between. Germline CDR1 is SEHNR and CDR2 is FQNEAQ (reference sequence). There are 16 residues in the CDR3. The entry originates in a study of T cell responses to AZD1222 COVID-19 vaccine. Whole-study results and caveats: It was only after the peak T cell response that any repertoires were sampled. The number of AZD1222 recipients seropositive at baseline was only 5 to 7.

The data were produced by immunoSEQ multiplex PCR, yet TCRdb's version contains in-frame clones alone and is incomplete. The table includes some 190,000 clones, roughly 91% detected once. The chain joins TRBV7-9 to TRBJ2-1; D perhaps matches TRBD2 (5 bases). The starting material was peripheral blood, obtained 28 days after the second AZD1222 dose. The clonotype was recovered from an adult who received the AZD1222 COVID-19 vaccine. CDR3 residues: CASSFSRLSGLDEQFF. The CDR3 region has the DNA TGTGCCAGCAGCTTTTCCCGGCTAAGCGGACTGGATGAGCAGTTCTTC.